A single sample is the source of the 2 T cell receptor beta chains below, sequenced in a study of vaccination and CD4 T cells after COVID-19. Treatment described: approximately nine-day PBMC culture with coronavirus spike peptide pools or control peptides (ViraFEST assay). The antigens of these receptors remain unknown. The Oncomine TCR Beta short-read assay sequenced DNA from cultured CD4+ T cells. TCRdb re-called the PCR reads through MiXCR, storing one row per CDR3 protein. The repertoire holds some 11,000 distinct CDR3 sequences, with around two fifths as singletons. Material: cultured CD4+ T cells from blood. The receptors come from a human donor with COVID-19.

This clonotype is medium-sized by share. This chain uses TRBV5-6 with TRBJ1-2; 7 bases are a match to TRBD1. Germline V gene data show CDR1 as SGHDT and CDR2 as YYEEEE. V was pared by 1 base and J by 5 bases, with 2 bases of the junction left unmatched. The CDR3 loop spans 13 amino acids. CDR3 DNA: TGTGCCAGCAGCTTGTACAGGGGATATGGCTACACCTTC. This sequence encodes CASSLYRGYGYTF. Drawing the rest from reference TRBV5-6 and TRBJ1-2, the complete variable domain is DAGVTQSPTHLIKTRGQQVTLRCSPKSGHDTVSWYQQALGQGPQFIFQYYEEEERQRGNFPDRFSGHQFPNYSSELNVNALLLGDSALYLCASSLYRGYGYTFGSGTRLTVV.

The V call is TRBV15, the J call TRBJ1-2; no clear D gene. V was shortened by 5 bases and J by 3 bases, with 16 bases between the two germline ends. There are 15 residues in the CDR3. Germline V lookup: CDR1 LNHNV, CDR2 YYDKDF (reference sequence). CDR3 region: CATSPQVEQHYGYTF. The CDR3 coding sequence is TGTGCCACCAGCCCCCAAGTGGAGCAACACTATGGCTACACCTTC.